Shown below are 29 T cell receptor beta chains from a single sample sequenced in a study of technical replicates of blood from a handful of donors. Only in-frame clones appear in the TCRdb table, and some are missing; sequencing was by immunoSEQ multiplex PCR. The sample has about 80,000 clones; about 93% are singletons. Sequencing input: T cells isolated from PBMCs. The receptors shown here come from a human donor in good health.

The chain links TRBV28 to TRBJ2-2; D is possibly TRBD2 (6 bases). This CDR3 is built from 15 residues. Germline-derived CDR1 and CDR2 are MDHEN and SYDVKM. With 2 bases removed from V and 4 bases from J, the gap between germline ends came to 11 bases. In nucleotides, the CDR3 is TGTGCCAGCAGTTTAGGCGGGACGAGCACCGGGGAGCTGTTTTTT. Its protein product is CASSLGGTSTGELFF.

The genes are TRBV7-3 and TRBJ1-1, with D maybe TRBD1 (6 bases). Germline CDR1 and CDR2: SGHTA and FQGTGA. This CDR3 region has 16 residues. Trimming left V 2 bases short and J 8 bases short, with 21 bases between. CDR3 amino acids: CASSLGPTGMGREAFF. The CDR3 coding sequence is TGTGCCAGCAGCTTAGGTCCCACAGGGATGGGGAGAGAAGCTTTCTTT. Full variable domain (missing parts from reference TRBV7-3 and TRBJ1-1): GAGVSQTPSNKVTEKGKYVELRCDPISGHTALYWYRQSLGQGPEFLIYFQGTGAADDSGLPNDRFFAVRPEGSVSTLKIQRTERGDSAVYLCASSLGPTGMGREAFFGQGTRLTVV.

This chain uses TRBV9 with TRBJ2-3, with 13 bases that match TRBD2. Germline V CDR1 and CDR2: SGDLS, YYNGEE. The CDR3 is 17 amino acids. The V and J ends lost 0 bases and 4 bases, in that order; junction bases with no gene match: 5. CDR3 sequence: CASSVETSGRIADTQYF. In DNA form, the CDR3 reads TGTGCCAGCAGCGTAGAGACTAGCGGGAGGATAGCAGATACGCAGTATTTT.

This rearrangement joins TRBV9 to TRBJ1-3, with 7 bases lining up with TRBD1. Germline lookup yields CDR1 SGDLS and CDR2 YYNGEE. V lost 4 bases to trimming and J lost 0 bases; unmatched junction nucleotides: 7. The length of the CDR3 is 16 residues. The DNA of the CDR3 is TGTGCCAGCAGCCCACAGGGGACCCTCTCTGGAAACACCATATATTTT. This sequence encodes CASSPQGTLSGNTIYF.

CDR3 DNA sequence: TGCGCCAGCAGACCCCGAGAAAAATACAATGAGCAGTTCTTC. This translates into CASRPREKYNEQFF. The V gene is TRBV5-1, the J gene TRBJ2-1; D is unresolved. In germline, CDR1 is SGHRS, CDR2 YFSETQ. Trimming took 5 bases from V and 4 from J, leaving 13 bases between them. The CDR3 runs to 14 residues. Full variable domain (outside the CDR3, taken from reference TRBV5-1 and TRBJ2-1): KAGVTQTPRYLIKTRGQQVTLSCSPISGHRSVSWYQQTPGQGLQFLFEYFSETQRNKGNFPGRFSGRQFSNSRSEMNVSTLELGDSALYLCASRPREKYNEQFFGPGTRLTVL.

V usage is TRBV7-3 and J usage is TRBJ2-6, with D perhaps TRBD1 (7 bases). The CDR3 is 18 amino acids. In germline, CDR1 is SGHTA, CDR2 FQGTGA. Trimming removed 2 bases from V and 0 bases from J, with 14 bases in between. This CDR3 is CASSLSGGLSSGANVLTF. CDR3 in DNA: TGTGCCAGCAGCTTATCAGGGGGGCTATCCTCTGGGGCCAACGTCCTGACTTTC.

This chain connects TRBV10-3 to TRBJ1-2, with TRBD1 matching 9 bases. V was clipped by 1 base and J by 8 bases; unmatched bases: 8. Germline-derived CDR1 and CDR2 are ENHRY and SYGVKD. CDR3 size: 15 residues. The CDR3 sequence: CAISEFPGQGRGYTF. The CDR3 nucleotides read TGTGCCATCAGTGAGTTTCCGGGACAGGGAAGGGGCTACACCTTC.

The chain employs TRBV29-1 and TRBJ2-7; tentative D call: TRBD2 (6 bases). Trimming stripped 4 bases from V and 2 bases from J, with 9 bases between. This CDR3 is built from 12 residues. Germline CDR1 and CDR2: SQVTM and ANQGSEA. CDR3 DNA sequence: TGCAGCGTTGCCCCTAGCGCCTACGAGCAGTACTTC. Amino acid sequence: CSVAPSAYEQYF.

The chain has TRBV29-1 and TRBJ2-1; D unclear. V was pared by 2 bases and J by 13 bases, with 9 bases between. This CDR3 comprises 10 residues. Germline V CDR1 and CDR2: SQVTM, ANQGSEA. CDR3 sequence reads: CSVETHQQFF. The CDR3 DNA reads TGCAGCGTTGAAACTCACCAACAGTTCTTC.

The chain links TRBV6-1 to TRBJ2-1; 9 bases line up with TRBD2. CDR1 and CDR2 (germline): MNHNS, SASEGT. V dropped 8 bases and J dropped 5; count of bases not matched to a gene: 7. The CDR3 covers 14 residues. Written as DNA, the CDR3 is TGTGCCAGCGGCAGACAGCGGGAGGACAATGAGCAGTTCTTC. It encodes CASGRQREDNEQFF.

CDR3 in DNA: TGTGCCAGCGGCAGGGATGCTGGAAACACCATATATTTT. Amino acid sequence: CASGRDAGNTIYF. This chain connects TRBV6-5 to TRBJ1-3, with TRBD1 as a possible D gene (5 bases). The length of the CDR3 is 13 residues. The germline V gene encodes CDR1 MNHEY and CDR2 SVGAGI. Trimming removed 8 bases from V and 2 bases from J, with 10 bases in between.

This clone has just a few counts. The rearrangement links TRBV6-1 to TRBJ1-3; TRBD1 is a possible D gene (5 bases). The germline V gene encodes CDR1 MNHNS and CDR2 SASEGT. Trimming shortened V by 10 bases and J by 6 bases, and 16 bases separated the two germline ends. The CDR3 consists of 13 residues. The DNA of the CDR3 is TGTGCCACCATCGACAGAGGAGTAAACACCATATATTTT. As protein: CATIDRGVNTIYF.

V gene TRBV15 combines with J gene TRBJ2-7; no clear D gene. The CDR3 is 14 residues long. Trimming took 2 bases from V and 5 from J, leaving 13 bases between them. Germline assignment: CDR1 LNHNV and CDR2 YYDKDF (reference sequence). CDR3 sequence (DNA): TGTGCCACCAGCAGAAGGCGGATATTGGACGAGCAGTACTTC. It is translated as CATSRRRILDEQYF.

The CDR3 sequence: CASSQDHGQGYIGANVLTF. The CDR3 DNA is TGCGCCAGCAGCCAAGATCACGGACAGGGGTACATAGGGGCCAACGTCCTGACTTTC. This chain connects TRBV4-3 to TRBJ2-6; 9 nucleotides match TRBD1. Germline lookup yields CDR1 LGHNA and CDR2 YSLEER. Trimming at V came to 0 bases and at J to 4 bases, leaving 10 bases not matched to a gene. The CDR3 length is 19 residues.

V is TRBV5-1 and J is TRBJ2-7; possibly TRBD2 for D (5 bases). Trimming cost V 0 bases and J 5 bases, with 15 bases left between them. Germline loops: CDR1 SGHRS, CDR2 YFSETQ. The CDR3 covers 15 residues. CDR3 amino acids: CASSLARDPGNEQYF. For the CDR3, the DNA is TGCGCCAGCAGCTTGGCCCGTGACCCGGGGAACGAGCAGTACTTC.

The genes are TRBV2 and TRBJ1-1; no clear D gene. There are 13 residues in the CDR3. Germline V gene lookup returns CDR1 SNHLY and CDR2 FYNNEI. Trimming pared 10 bases from V and 1 base from J, leaving 13 bases between. The CDR3 region is CATIKGGNTEAFF. In DNA form, the CDR3 reads TGTGCCACCATTAAGGGAGGGAACACTGAAGCTTTCTTT. The entire variable domain, with the rest obtained from reference TRBV2 and TRBJ1-1, is as follows: EPEVTQTPSHQVTQMGQEVILRCVPISNHLYFYWYRQILGQKVEFLVSFYNNEISEKSEIFDDQFSVERPDGSNFTLKIRSTKLEDSAMYFCATIKGGNTEAFFGQGTRLTVV.

The V and J genes are TRBV9 and TRBJ2-2, with 7 bases aligning to TRBD1. There are 14 residues in the CDR3. The J segment lost 4 bases and the V segment lost 7 bases, leaving 7 bases of the junction unmatched. Germline CDR1 reads SGDLS; CDR2 reads YYNGEE. CDR3 region: CASSRQGGTGELFF. CDR3 sequence (DNA): TGTGCCAGCTCAAGACAGGGTGGCACCGGGGAGCTGTTTTTT.

Details on this clone: At one end, the junction sequence differs from germline, possibly due to a read error. The rearrangement links TRBV7-7 to TRBJ2-5; TRBD2 might be the D (7 bases). CDR1 is SSHAT and CDR2 is FNYEAQ in the germline V gene (reference sequence). The CDR3 loop spans 14 amino acids. Here the CDR3 reads CASSSSAGAETQYF. In DNA form, the CDR3 reads TGTGCTAGCAGCTCAAGTGCGGGGGCGGAGACCCAGTACTTC.

V usage is TRBV9 and J usage is TRBJ2-3; no clear D gene. Germline-derived CDR1 and CDR2 are SGDLS and YYNGEE. Between the trimmed V and J ends, which lost 0 bases and 7 bases, there was a span of 6 bases. This CDR3 region has 12 residues. CDR3: CASSVAVYTQYF. Written as DNA, the CDR3 is TGTGCCAGCAGCGTAGCAGTGTATACGCAGTATTTT.

V gene TRBV2 combines with J gene TRBJ1-1; D remains unclear. CDR1 is SNHLY and CDR2 is FYNNEI in the germline V gene. The ends were cut back, 8 bases at V and 4 bases at J, with 17 bases in the middle. The CDR3 has 14 residues. The CDR3 is CASLLFPLSTEAFF. CDR3 nucleotide sequence: TGTGCCAGCCTCCTTTTTCCCCTATCCACTGAAGCTTTCTTT.

The chain carries TRBV7-8 and TRBJ2-7; 7 nucleotides agree with TRBD1. The length of the CDR3 is 12 residues. The V and J ends lost 6 bases and 4 bases, in that order; junction bases with no gene match: 3. Germline assignment: CDR1 SGHVS and CDR2 FQNEAQ. The CDR3 DNA reads TGTGCCAGCAGAGGGACAGAATACGAGCAGTACTTC. Its translation: CASRGTEYEQYF.

V is TRBV29-1 and J is TRBJ1-2; 8 bases match TRBD1. The CDR3 sequence is 10 residues long. Per germline, CDR1 SQVTM and CDR2 ANQGSEA. V lost 6 bases to trimming and J lost 9 bases; unmatched junction nucleotides: 3. CDR3 amino acids: CSVGQESYTF. CDR3 coding DNA: TGCAGCGTGGGACAGGAAAGCTACACCTTC.

This clone was picked up one time. CDR3 sequence: CASSSRGLAGAPETQYF. CDR3 nucleotide sequence: TGTGCCAGTAGTTCTAGGGGACTAGCGGGAGCCCCAGAGACCCAGTACTTC. The chain employs TRBV19 and TRBJ2-5; TRBD2 aligns across 14 bases. The CDR3 runs 17 residues. V gave up 5 bases and J gave up 4 bases; unmatched junction bases: 9. Germline V gene lookup returns CDR1 LNHDA and CDR2 SQIVND (reference sequence).

This chain connects TRBV9 to TRBJ1-2; D is ambiguous. CDR1 and CDR2 (germline): SGDLS, YYNGEE. The CDR3 sequence is 15 residues long. V was cut by 0 bases and J by 0 bases, with 9 bases left in between. CDR3 DNA sequence: TGTGCCAGCAGCGTAGACCCCGGAGCTAACTATGGCTACACCTTC. As protein: CASSVDPGANYGYTF. The complete variable domain, with remaining parts taken from reference TRBV9 and TRBJ1-2, reads DSGVTQTPKHLITATGQRVTLRCSPRSGDLSVYWYQQSLDQGLQFLIQYYNGEERAKGNILERFSAQQFPDLHSELNLSSLELGDSALYFCASSVDPGANYGYTFGSGTRLTVV.

This chain connects TRBV13 to TRBJ2-3, with 14 positions matching TRBD2. The germline V gene has CDR1 PRHDT and CDR2 FYEKMQ (reference sequence). V shed 5 bases, J shed 3 bases, and the junction held 10 bases outside the gene matches. The CDR3 is made up of 18 amino acids. In DNA, the CDR3 is TGTGCCAGCAGCCTAACCGCCAGACTAGCGGGAGGGACAGATACGCAGTATTTT. It specifies CASSLTARLAGGTDTQYF.

The chain uses TRBV5-6 and TRBJ2-7, with 7 bases lining up with TRBD1. Germline V gives CDR1 SGHDT, CDR2 YYEEEE. The CDR3 runs to 14 residues. J gave up 3 bases and V 1 base, and 4 bases lay outside the gene matches. This CDR3 reads CASSLWDRFYEQYF. In nucleotides, the CDR3 is TGTGCCAGCAGCTTGTGGGACAGATTCTACGAGCAGTACTTC.

The genes are TRBV5-4 and TRBJ2-7; 10 bases map to TRBD1. After removal of 4 bases from V and 4 bases from J, the junction contained 5 bases not matched to a gene. The germline V gene has CDR1 SGHNT and CDR2 YYREEE (reference sequence). The CDR3 has 14 residues. The CDR3, as DNA: TGTGCCAGCAGCAGCGACAGGGGGCAATACGAGCAGTACTTC. It specifies CASSSDRGQYEQYF.

The V and J genes are TRBV29-1 and TRBJ2-5; D not certain. The CDR3 contains 13 residues. Looked up from germline, CDR1 is SQVTM and CDR2 is ANQGSEA. The V and J ends lost 7 bases and 5 bases respectively, with 17 bases between them. CDR3 region: CSAKPSPMETQYF. The CDR3 coding sequence is TGCAGCGCTAAACCATCACCTATGGAGACCCAGTACTTC.

The chain links TRBV28 to TRBJ1-5, with D unclear. Germline lookup yields CDR1 MDHEN and CDR2 SYDVKM. The V end was cut by 1 base, the J end by 1 base, with 5 bases between. The CDR3 is made up of 14 amino acids. Here the CDR3 reads CASSLFGSNQPQHF. CDR3 nucleotide sequence: TGTGCCAGCAGTTTATTTGGCAGCAATCAGCCCCAGCATTTT.